The clone carrying this T cell receptor (beta chain) was picked up a small number of times. Sequencing was done on patients that had shown CD8+CD57+ cell expansion by flow cytometry. At blood sampling, none of the patients had yet received therapy. Profiling that covered TCR beta VDJ and CDR3 relied on genomic DNA as its template. A single record per CDR3 protein comes from TCRdb applying MiXCR to the reads. The profile shows 150,000 to 200,000 distinct CDR3 sequences, 71% of them singletons. There are 13 residues in the CDR3. Trimming stripped 3 bases from V and 8 bases from J, with 13 bases between. Germline CDR1 reads SGHTA; CDR2 reads FQGNSA. This entry comes from a study of CD8+CD57+ T cells in acquired aplastic anemia.

V gene TRBV7-2 combines with J gene TRBJ1-2; the D is unclear. The clonotype comes from a human donor with aplastic anemia. Material: sorted CD4+, CD8+, or CD8+CD57+ T cells (not recorded which) from PBMCs. CDR3 sequence: CASSLAGIGGYTF. For the CDR3, the DNA is TGTGCCAGCAGCTTGGCAGGTATCGGAGGCTACACCTTC.